What follows are 15 T cell receptor beta chains derived from one specimen sequenced in a study of blood T cell repertoires in COVID-19. Profiled with immunoSEQ multiplex PCR; TCRdb holds only in-frame clones, not every one. The sample yields 30,000 to 35,000 clones, around 85% seen once. Sequencing was done on a sample of peripheral blood. All receptors derive from a human donor with acute or convalescent COVID-19. The donor label of this sample is uncertain.

The rearrangement links TRBV6-5 to TRBJ1-1, with unresolved D. Per germline, CDR1 MNHEY and CDR2 SVGAGI. V was clipped by 7 bases and J by 1 base, with 13 bases between them. CDR3 length: 14 residues. CDR3 residues: CASTSGRKNTEAFF. CDR3 in DNA: TGTGCCAGCACCTCCGGGAGAAAGAACACTGAAGCTTTCTTT.

The chain is built from TRBV4-3 and TRBJ2-3, with TRBD2 matching over 7 bases. Germline V CDR1 and CDR2: LGHNA, YSLEER. The CDR3 covers 15 residues. V lost 2 bases, J lost 6 bases, and 8 bases stayed unmatched. As DNA, the CDR3 is TGCGCCAGCAGCCAATCGGGAGGCGGATTCGATACGCAGTATTTT. Its protein product is CASSQSGGGFDTQYF.

This sequence joins TRBV27 and TRBJ1-2, with D possibly TRBD1 on 6 matching bases. This CDR3 contains 16 residues. The germline CDR1 and CDR2 sequences are MNHEY and SMNVEV (reference sequence). The V gene lost 0 bases and the J gene lost 5 bases, with 16 bases spanning the gap. CDR3 DNA sequence: TGTGCCAGCAGTTTATCTAATCAGGGGCAAGGGTATGGCTACACCTTC. Translated: CASSLSNQGQGYGYTF.

The V gene is TRBV5-1, the J gene TRBJ1-1, with D perhaps TRBD1 (5 bases). CDR3 length: 15 residues. Per germline, CDR1 SGHRS and CDR2 YFSETQ. Deletions cut 0 bases from V and 2 bases from J, with 11 bases between. In nucleotides, the CDR3 is TGCGCCAGCAGCTTGGATGGGGCGGGAAACACTGAAGCTTTCTTT. Translating gives CASSLDGAGNTEAFF.

With respect to this clone: One junction end does not reproduce the germline sequence, and a read error may be involved. The chain is built from TRBV7-7 and TRBJ2-2; D is ambiguous. Germline-derived CDR1 and CDR2 are SSHAT and FNYEAQ (reference sequence). The CDR3 length is 12 residues. CDR3 DNA sequence: TGTGCTAGCAGCCTGTCGGGCGGGGAGCTGTTTTTT. Translating gives CASSLSGGELFF. The entire variable domain, with the rest obtained from reference TRBV7-7 and TRBJ2-2, is as follows: GAGVSQSPRYKVTKRGQDVTLRCDPISSHATLYWYQQALGQGPEFLTYFNYEAQPDKSGLPSDRFSAERPEGSISTLTIQRTEQRDSAMYRCASSLSGGELFFGEGSRLTVL.

The chain uses TRBV30 and TRBJ2-5; D call uncertain. From germline, CDR1 is GTSNPN and CDR2 SVGIG (reference sequence). V was clipped by 4 bases and J by 5 bases, with 14 bases between them. The CDR3 sequence is 13 residues long. CDR3 region: CAWKQPSGETQYF. DNA of the CDR3: TGTGCCTGGAAACAACCCTCCGGGGAGACCCAGTACTTC. The whole variable domain, remainder taken from reference TRBV30 and TRBJ2-5, is SQTIHQWPATLVQPVGSPLSLECTVEGTSNPNLYWYRQAAGRGLQLLFYSVGIGQISSEVPQNLSASRPQDRQFILSSKKLLLSDSGFYLCAWKQPSGETQYFGPGTRLLVL.

The chain links TRBV28 to TRBJ2-3; D is possibly TRBD2 (6 bases). The CDR3 is 14 residues long. Germline CDR1 and CDR2: MDHEN and SYDVKM. V was cut by 5 bases and J by 4 bases, with 13 bases left in between. CDR3 amino acids: CASSPGGVSDTQYF. DNA of the CDR3: TGTGCCAGCAGTCCTGGAGGGGTATCAGATACGCAGTATTTT.

This chain uses TRBV4-3 with TRBJ2-5; 10 bases agree with TRBD1. The trim removed 1 base at V and 3 bases at J, leaving 5 bases unmatched. Germline V CDR1 and CDR2: LGHNA, YSLEER. The CDR3 is 16 residues long. The DNA of the CDR3 is TGCGCCAGCAGCCAAGGCATTGGGACAGGGGAAGAGACCCAGTACTTC. The encoded protein is CASSQGIGTGEETQYF.

The chain carries TRBV4-2 and TRBJ2-2, with 10 bases lining up with TRBD2. Trimming cost V 0 bases and J 2 bases; bases outside gene matches: 3. The CDR3 has 17 amino acids. The germline V gene has CDR1 LGHNA and CDR2 YNFKEQ. The CDR3 loop reads CASSQDERGGNTGELFF. The DNA of the CDR3 is TGTGCCAGCAGCCAAGATGAGCGGGGGGGTAACACCGGGGAGCTGTTTTTT.

In DNA form, the CDR3 reads TGTGCCAGTATTGAGGAGCATAGCAATCAGCCCCAGCATTTT. Translated, it gives CASIEEHSNQPQHF. This chain uses TRBV19 with TRBJ1-5; D gene uncertain. Trimming removed 7 bases from V and 0 bases from J, with 10 bases in between. The CDR3 consists of 14 residues. The V gene's germline CDR1 is LNHDA and CDR2 SQIVND (reference sequence).

The chain employs TRBV28 and TRBJ2-7, with D possibly matching TRBD1 (6 bases). Germline CDR1 reads MDHEN; CDR2 reads SYDVKM. Deletions cut 8 bases from V and 0 bases from J, with 26 bases between. CDR3 length: 18 residues. The DNA for the CDR3 is TGTGCCAGCTCTCATAAGCCTTTGGGGGCGCTTAGCTCCTACGAGCAGTACTTC. Protein product: CASSHKPLGALSSYEQYF. Using reference TRBV28 and TRBJ2-7 for the parts outside the CDR3, the full variable domain is DVKVTQSSRYLVKRTGEKVFLECVQDMDHENMFWYRQDPGLGLRLIYFSYDVKMKEKGDIPEGYSVSREKKERFSLILESASTNQTSMYLCASSHKPLGALSSYEQYFGPGTRLTVT.

This clone was recorded once. V is TRBV11-3 and J is TRBJ1-5; no definite D call. Trimming left V 4 bases short and J 4 bases short, with 8 bases between. CDR3 length: 13 amino acids. Germline V gene lookup returns CDR1 SGHNT and CDR2 YENEEA. The CDR3, as DNA: TGTGCCAGCAGCTCCGGGATTAATCAGCCCCAGCATTTT. Encoded protein: CASSSGINQPQHF.

The chain is built from TRBV28 and TRBJ1-1; the D gene is possibly TRBD1 (5 bases). Germline assignment: CDR1 MDHEN and CDR2 SYDVKM. The CDR3 sequence is 14 residues long. V was pared by 3 bases and J by 10 bases, with 18 bases between. The CDR3 DNA sequence: TGTGCCAGCAGTTTCCGTTCACGGGGGATATTAGCTTTCTTT. Protein: CASSFRSRGILAFF.

The chain joins TRBV2 to TRBJ2-3, with 12 bases matching TRBD2. Germline values: CDR1 SNHLY, CDR2 FYNNEI. V was pared by 5 bases and J by 2 bases, with 11 bases of the junction left unmatched. This CDR3 has 18 amino acids. In DNA form, the CDR3 reads TGTGCCAGCAGTTTCCTGGGACTAGCGGGCGGCCTCACAGATACGCAGTATTTT. Its protein is CASSFLGLAGGLTDTQYF.

V gene TRBV7-6 combines with J gene TRBJ2-1; 10 nucleotides match TRBD2. J gave up 5 bases and V 2 bases, and 6 bases lay outside the gene matches. Germline V gives CDR1 SGHVS, CDR2 FNYEAQ. The CDR3 is 16 amino acids. The CDR3 spells CASSLLAGAVNNEQFF. CDR3 sequence (DNA): TGTGCCAGCAGCTTACTAGCGGGGGCCGTAAACAATGAGCAGTTCTTC.